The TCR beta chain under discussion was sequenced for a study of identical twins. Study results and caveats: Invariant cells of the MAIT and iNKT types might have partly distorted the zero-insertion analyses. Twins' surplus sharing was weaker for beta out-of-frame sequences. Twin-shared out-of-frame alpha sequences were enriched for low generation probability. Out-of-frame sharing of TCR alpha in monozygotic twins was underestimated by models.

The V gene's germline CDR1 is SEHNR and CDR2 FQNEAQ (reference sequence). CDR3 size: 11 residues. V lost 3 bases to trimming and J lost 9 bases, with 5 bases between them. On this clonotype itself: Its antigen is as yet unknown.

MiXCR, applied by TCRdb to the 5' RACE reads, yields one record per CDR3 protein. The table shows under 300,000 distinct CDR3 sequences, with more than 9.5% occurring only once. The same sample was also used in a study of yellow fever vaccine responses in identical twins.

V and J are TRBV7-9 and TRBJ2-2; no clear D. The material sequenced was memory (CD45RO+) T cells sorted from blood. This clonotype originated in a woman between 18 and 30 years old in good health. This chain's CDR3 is CASSFARELFF. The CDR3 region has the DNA TGTGCCAGCAGCTTTGCCAGGGAGCTGTTTTTT. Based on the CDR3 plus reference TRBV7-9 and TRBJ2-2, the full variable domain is DTGVSQNPRHKITKRGQNVTFRCDPISEHNRLYWYRQTLGQGPEFLTYFQNEAQLEKSRLLSDRFSAERPKGSFSTLEIQRTEQGDSAMYLCASSFARELFFGEGSRLTVL.